This T cell receptor beta chain was recovered during a study of PD-L1 blockade in urothelial cancer. Study-wide context: Blood was subjected to analysis at 3 weeks (second dose) and 6 weeks following treatment start. The study recovered a median of 141,255 T cells per blood sample.

Samples were collected from each patient before treatment and during treatment. Each patient gave between 1 and 8 of them in total. The table came from immunoSEQ multiplex PCR; TCRdb's copy has only in-frame clones and leaves some out. The table lists some 79,000 clones, over 80% of them singletons, with 8% to 10% in the top ten. Concerning this clone itself: Its target is unknown.

Overall study results and limits: Blood TCR clonality below the median before treatment was a predictor of better survival.

The length of the CDR3 is 15 residues. Trimming removed 5 bases from V and 6 bases from J; junction bases left unmatched: 7. Per the germline V gene, CDR1 is LNHDA and CDR2 is SQIVND (reference sequence). This sample comprised PBMCs, obtained around atezolizumab (anti-PD-L1) treatment. This clonotype was obtained from a man between 65 and 85 years old with urothelial cancer. The chain recombines TRBV19 with TRBJ2-2; 9 bases map to TRBD1. The CDR3 sequence: CASSARDRVAGELFF. The CDR3 coding sequence is TGTGCCAGTAGTGCCCGGGACAGGGTGGCCGGGGAGCTGTTTTTT.